Listed below are T cell receptor beta chains from one sample, sequenced in a study of blood T cells in healthy people across ages. MiXCR, applied by TCRdb to the 5' RACE reads, yields one record per CDR3 protein. This table has 1.8 million or so distinct CDR3 sequences, 35% to 50% appearing once. The specimen was blood. Source of these receptors: a human donor in good health. Each CDR3 is given with its conserved first and last residue. The D gene is left open where the match is weak. Clone size appears in some rows only: once, few, many, or a class for an expanded clone.

v_gene,d_gene,j_gene,abundance,CDR3aa,CDR3nt
TRBV15,NA,TRBJ2-7,NA,CTTSRDPSGWEDNYEQYF,TGTACCACCAGCAGAGATCCCTCGGGTTGGGAAGACAACTACGAGCAGTACTTC
TRBV29-1,NA,TRBJ2-4,many,CSVSGVVKNIQYF,TGCAGCGTATCAGGGGTGGTGAAAAACATTCAGTACTTC
TRBV5-1,TRBD1,TRBJ1-1,NA,CASSWDRQGTEAFF,TGCGCCAGCAGCTGGGACCGACAGGGCACTGAAGCTTTCTTT
TRBV7-3,NA,TRBJ2-3,NA,CASSLTGAATDTQYF,TGTGCCAGCAGCTTAACGGGGGCCGCCACAGATACGCAGTATTTT
TRBV7-9,NA,TRBJ2-7,NA,CASSLRSGRGYEQYF,TGTGCCAGCAGCTTACGAAGTGGCAGGGGCTACGAGCAGTACTTC
TRBV24-1,TRBD1,TRBJ2-1,few,CATSDLTPGQGYNEQFF,TGTGCCACCAGTGATTTGACTCCGGGACAGGGCTACAATGAGCAGTTCTTC
TRBV20-1,TRBD1,TRBJ2-3,NA,CSANEGQRTTDTQYF,TGCAGTGCTAACGAGGGACAGAGAACCACAGATACGCAGTATTTT
TRBV4-1,NA,TRBJ2-1,NA,CASSQPVGQGNNEQFF,TGCGCCAGCAGCCAACCCGTCGGGCAGGGGAACAATGAGCAGTTCTTC
TRBV7-3,NA,TRBJ2-3,NA,CASSSGSNRGTDTQYF,TGTGCCAGCAGCTCGGGATCTAATCGGGGCACAGATACGCAGTATTTT
TRBV11-3,NA,TRBJ2-4,NA,CASSLSPTNIQYF,TGTGCCAGCAGCTTATCACCGACGAACATTCAGTACTTC
TRBV11-1,TRBD2,TRBJ2-5,few,CASSLRASGTPAHQETQYF,TGTGCCAGCAGCCTGAGAGCGAGCGGGACTCCGGCCCACCAAGAGACCCAGTACTTC
TRBV5-1,NA,TRBJ1-6,NA,CASSLSVDSPLHF,TGCGCCAGCAGCTTGTCTGTGGACTCACCCCTCCACTTT
TRBV29-1,NA,TRBJ1-1,many,CSVKGRLNTEAFF,TGCAGCGTCAAGGGGAGACTTAACACTGAAGCTTTCTTT
TRBV20-1,NA,TRBJ1-2,few,CSAKSYREGDYGYTF,TGCAGTGCTAAGTCCTATAGGGAAGGAGACTATGGCTACACCTTC
TRBV4-3,NA,TRBJ2-6,few,CASSQDFREGANVLTF,TGCGCCAGCAGCCAAGATTTCCGTGAGGGGGCCAACGTCCTGACTTTC
TRBV6-2/TRBV6-3,TRBD2,TRBJ2-5,NA,CASSYSGLAGKGQETQYF,TGTGCCAGCAGTTACTCCGGACTAGCGGGGAAAGGCCAAGAGACCCAGTACTTC
TRBV20-1,TRBD1,TRBJ2-1,NA,CSARPPGTGTNEQFF,TGCAGTGCTAGGCCTCCCGGGACAGGGACGAATGAGCAGTTCTTC
TRBV5-5,NA,TRBJ2-5,NA,CASSLVSRPSQETQYF,TGTGCCAGCAGCTTGGTATCAAGGCCGTCGCAAGAGACCCAGTACTTC
TRBV7-9,NA,TRBJ2-4,NA,CARAKNIQYF,TGTGCCAGAGCCAAAAACATTCAGTACTTC
TRBV10-3,NA,TRBJ2-7,few,CAISGDTGTSYF,TGTGCCATCAGCGGGGATACCGGGACATCGTACTTC
TRBV4-2,NA,TRBJ2-7,NA,CASSPEPGLDYEQYF,TGTGCCAGCAGCCCCGAGCCGGGACTCGACTACGAGCAGTACTTC
TRBV10-3,TRBD2,TRBJ2-1,NA,CAISGVREDNEQFF,TGTGCCATCAGTGGGGTCCGGGAGGACAATGAGCAGTTCTTC
TRBV20-1,TRBD2,TRBJ2-7,NA,CSVMPLSGVTYEQYF,TGCAGTGTGATGCCGCTTAGCGGGGTTACCTACGAGCAGTACTTC
TRBV24-1,NA,TRBJ2-1,NA,CATRGGQGTGNEQFF,TGTGCCACCAGGGGTGGGCAGGGTACGGGCAATGAGCAGTTCTTC
TRBV4-3,NA,TRBJ1-1,NA,CASSKGRLDTEAFF,TGCGCCAGCAGCAAAGGACGGCTGGACACTGAAGCTTTCTTT
TRBV25-1,TRBD1,TRBJ2-7,NA,CASSEYGGTGAEEQYF,TGTGCCAGCAGTGAATATGGGGGGACAGGGGCTGAGGAGCAGTACTTC
TRBV5-1,NA,TRBJ2-5,NA,CTSSLGQERETQYF,TGCACCAGCAGCTTGGGGCAGGAGCGAGAGACCCAGTACTTC
TRBV18,NA,TRBJ1-2,NA,CASSPAQLNYGYTF,TGTGCCAGCTCACCTGCACAGCTTAACTATGGCTACACCTTC
TRBV11-3,NA,TRBJ2-1,NA,CASSLKWEQFF,TGTGCCAGCAGCTTGAAGTGGGAGCAGTTCTTC
TRBV7-2,NA,TRBJ1-3,few,CASSLRGGGGVGNTIYF,TGTGCCAGCAGCTTACGGGGCGGGGGGGGAGTTGGAAACACCATATATTTT
TRBV2,NA,TRBJ2-3,NA,CASISPDTQYF,TGTGCCAGCATCAGTCCAGATACGCAGTATTTT
TRBV5-1,NA,TRBJ2-5,NA,CASSHGGQNQETQYF,TGCGCCAGCAGCCACGGGGGACAGAACCAAGAGACCCAGTACTTC
TRBV5-1,NA,TRBJ2-7,NA,CASSSGTIGYEQYF,TGCGCCAGCAGCTCCGGGACGATCGGCTACGAGCAGTACTTC
TRBV7-2,NA,TRBJ2-1,many,CASSSPRGNNEQFF,TGTGCCAGCAGCAGCCCCAGAGGAAACAATGAGCAGTTCTTC
TRBV7-2,NA,TRBJ1-4,NA,CASSPVTGMSEKLFF,TGTGCCAGCAGCCCCGTGACAGGAATGAGTGAAAAACTGTTTTTT
TRBV7-3,TRBD2,TRBJ2-1,few,CASSSTRTSLTYNEQFF,TGTGCCAGCAGCTCGACCAGGACTAGCCTCACCTACAATGAGCAGTTCTTC
TRBV10-3,NA,TRBJ1-2,NA,CAISAETYGYTF,TGTGCCATCAGTGCAGAGACCTATGGCTACACCTTC
TRBV7-2,TRBD2,TRBJ2-1,few,CASSPVGGMGSYNEQFF,TGTGCCAGCAGCCCAGTCGGGGGGATGGGCTCCTACAATGAGCAGTTCTTC
TRBV7-2,NA,TRBJ2-7,few,CASSLDRQSSYEQYF,TGTGCCAGCAGCCTGGACAGACAAAGCTCCTACGAGCAGTACTTC
TRBV25-1,NA,TRBJ2-1,few,CASSESGFGNEQFF,TGTGCCAGCAGTGAATCAGGGTTTGGGAATGAGCAGTTCTTC
TRBV6-6,NA,TRBJ2-7,few,CASSSARWYEQYF,TGTGCCAGCAGTTCGGCGCGGTGGTACGAGCAGTACTTC
TRBV29-1,TRBD2,TRBJ2-1,few,CSVGDLAGITSGEQFF,TGCAGCGTTGGGGATCTAGCGGGGATAACGAGTGGTGAGCAGTTCTTC
TRBV4-3,TRBD2,TRBJ2-4,many,CASSQDSAGGRKNIQYF,TGCGCCAGCAGCCAAGATTCAGCGGGGGGTCGCAAAAACATTCAGTACTTC
TRBV29-1,NA,TRBJ1-1,once,CSTTLTAMNTEAFF,TGCAGCACTACCCTGACAGCAATGAACACTGAAGCTTTCTTT
TRBV5-1,NA,TRBJ2-1,few,CASSPARSSYNEQFF,TGCGCCAGCAGCCCCGCGAGGAGCTCCTACAATGAGCAGTTCTTC
TRBV11-3,NA,TRBJ2-7,few,CASSLWLRDHPSSYEQYF,TGTGCCAGCAGCTTATGGTTGAGGGACCACCCAAGCTCCTACGAGCAGTACTTC
TRBV30,NA,TRBJ1-5,NA,CAWTKGVGNQPQHF,TGTGCCTGGACCAAAGGGGTGGGCAATCAGCCCCAGCATTTT
TRBV29-1,NA,TRBJ2-2,NA,CSGRRGQNTGELFF,TGCAGCGGTCGAAGGGGACAGAACACCGGGGAGCTGTTTTTT
TRBV5-1,TRBD2,TRBJ2-5,NA,CACSLARVLAGAPYQETQYF,TGCGCCTGCAGCTTGGCCCGGGTCTTAGCGGGGGCCCCGTACCAAGAGACCCAGTACTTC
TRBV4-2,NA,TRBJ1-2,few,CASSQAPDEGYGYTF,TGTGCCAGCAGCCAAGCCCCGGACGAGGGCTATGGCTACACCTTC
TRBV20-1,NA,TRBJ1-6,many,CSAPGRADNSPLHF,TGCAGTGCTCCCGGGAGGGCCGATAATTCACCCCTCCACTTT
TRBV29-1,TRBD1,TRBJ2-1,NA,CSANRDREGANEQFF,TGCAGTGCGAACCGGGACAGGGAAGGGGCCAATGAGCAGTTCTTC
TRBV7-2,NA,TRBJ2-7,NA,CASSPRINEQYF,TGTGCCAGCAGCCCCCGAATCAACGAGCAGTACTTC
TRBV7-2,TRBD1,TRBJ2-7,NA,CASSVPWDRGGHEQYF,TGTGCCAGCAGCGTCCCGTGGGACAGGGGAGGACACGAGCAGTACTTC
TRBV7-2,NA,TRBJ2-7,NA,CASSLGPVRSLEQYF,TGTGCCAGCAGCTTGGGTCCAGTAAGAAGTTTGGAGCAGTACTTC
TRBV21-1,NA,TRBJ2-5,NA,CASVNRETQYF,TGTGCCAGCGTCAACCGGGAGACCCAGTACTTC